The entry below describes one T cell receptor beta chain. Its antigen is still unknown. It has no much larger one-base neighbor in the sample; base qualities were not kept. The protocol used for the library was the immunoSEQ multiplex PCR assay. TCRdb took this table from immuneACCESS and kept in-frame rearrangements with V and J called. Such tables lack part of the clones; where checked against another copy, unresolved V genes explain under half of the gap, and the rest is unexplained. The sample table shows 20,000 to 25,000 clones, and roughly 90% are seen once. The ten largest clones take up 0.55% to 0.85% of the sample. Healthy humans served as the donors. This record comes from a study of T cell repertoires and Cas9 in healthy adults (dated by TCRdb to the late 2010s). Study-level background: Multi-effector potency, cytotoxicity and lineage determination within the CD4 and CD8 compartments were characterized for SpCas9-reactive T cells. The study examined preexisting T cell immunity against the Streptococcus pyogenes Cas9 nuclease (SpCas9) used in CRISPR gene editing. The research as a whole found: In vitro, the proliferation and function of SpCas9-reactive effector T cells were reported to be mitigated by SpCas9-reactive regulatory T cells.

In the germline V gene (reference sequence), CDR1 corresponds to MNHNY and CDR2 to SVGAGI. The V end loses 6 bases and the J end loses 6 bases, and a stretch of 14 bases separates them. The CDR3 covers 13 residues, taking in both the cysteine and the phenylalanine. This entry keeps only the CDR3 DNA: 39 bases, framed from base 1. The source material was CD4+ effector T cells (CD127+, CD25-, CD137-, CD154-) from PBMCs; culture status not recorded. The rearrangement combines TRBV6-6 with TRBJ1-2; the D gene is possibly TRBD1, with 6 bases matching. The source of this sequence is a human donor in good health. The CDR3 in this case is CASSIGGRDGYTF. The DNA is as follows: TGTGCCAGCAGCATAGGGGGGAGGGATGGCTACACCTTC.